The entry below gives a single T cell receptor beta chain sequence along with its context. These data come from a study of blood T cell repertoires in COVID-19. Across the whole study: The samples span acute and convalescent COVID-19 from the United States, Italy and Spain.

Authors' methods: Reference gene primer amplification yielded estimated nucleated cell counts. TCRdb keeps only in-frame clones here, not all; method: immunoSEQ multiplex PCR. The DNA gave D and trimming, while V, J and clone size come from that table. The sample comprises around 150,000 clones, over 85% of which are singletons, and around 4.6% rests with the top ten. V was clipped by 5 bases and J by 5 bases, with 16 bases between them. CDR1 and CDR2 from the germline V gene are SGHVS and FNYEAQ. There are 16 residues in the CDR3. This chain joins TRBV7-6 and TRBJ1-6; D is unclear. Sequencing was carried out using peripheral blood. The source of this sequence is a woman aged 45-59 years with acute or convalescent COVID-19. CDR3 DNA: TGTGCCAGCAGCCCTACTTCCCCCCCTGATAATTCACCCCTCCACTTT. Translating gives CASSPTSPPDNSPLHF. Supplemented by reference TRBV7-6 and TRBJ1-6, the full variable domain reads GAGVSQSPRYKVTKRGQDVALRCDPISGHVSLYWYRQALGQGPEFLTYFNYEAQQDKSGLPNDRFSAERPEGSISTLTIQRTEQRDSAMYRCASSPTSPPDNSPLHFGNGTRLTVT.